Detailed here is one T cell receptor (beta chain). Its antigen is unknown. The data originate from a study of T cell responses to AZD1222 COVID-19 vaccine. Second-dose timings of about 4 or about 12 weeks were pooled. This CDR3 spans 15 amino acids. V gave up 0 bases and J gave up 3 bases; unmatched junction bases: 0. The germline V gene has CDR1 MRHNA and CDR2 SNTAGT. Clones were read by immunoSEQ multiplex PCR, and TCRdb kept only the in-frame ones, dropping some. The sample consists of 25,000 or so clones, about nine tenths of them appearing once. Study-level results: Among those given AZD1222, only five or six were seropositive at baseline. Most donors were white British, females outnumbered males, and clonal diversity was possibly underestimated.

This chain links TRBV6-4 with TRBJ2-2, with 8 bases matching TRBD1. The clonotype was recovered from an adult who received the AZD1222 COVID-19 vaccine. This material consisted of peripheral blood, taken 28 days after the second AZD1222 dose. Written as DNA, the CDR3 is TGTGCCAGCAGTGACTCGGACAGGGACACCGGGGAGCTGTTTTTT. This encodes CASSDSDRDTGELFF.